Here is one T cell receptor (beta chain) with its context. The entry originates in a study of cytomegalovirus exposure and HLA in healthy donors. 13 Jbeta primers and 60 Vbeta primers were used for the PCR. The table came from immunoSEQ multiplex PCR; TCRdb's copy has only in-frame clones and leaves some out. This sample yields approximately 150,000 clones, of which over 70% are seen a single time; approximately 1.6% belongs to the top ten. The clonotype originates from a woman under 30 in good health and CMV-seronegative. The sample was PBMCs.

For the CDR3, the DNA is TGTGCCAGCTCACCACCGGCAGGCTACGAGCAGTACTTC. Protein: CASSPPAGYEQYF. V is TRBV18 and J is TRBJ2-7; D uncertain. The CDR3 consists of 13 residues. Per germline, CDR1 KGHSH and CDR2 LQKENI. Trimming stripped 0 bases from V and 3 bases from J, with 6 bases between.